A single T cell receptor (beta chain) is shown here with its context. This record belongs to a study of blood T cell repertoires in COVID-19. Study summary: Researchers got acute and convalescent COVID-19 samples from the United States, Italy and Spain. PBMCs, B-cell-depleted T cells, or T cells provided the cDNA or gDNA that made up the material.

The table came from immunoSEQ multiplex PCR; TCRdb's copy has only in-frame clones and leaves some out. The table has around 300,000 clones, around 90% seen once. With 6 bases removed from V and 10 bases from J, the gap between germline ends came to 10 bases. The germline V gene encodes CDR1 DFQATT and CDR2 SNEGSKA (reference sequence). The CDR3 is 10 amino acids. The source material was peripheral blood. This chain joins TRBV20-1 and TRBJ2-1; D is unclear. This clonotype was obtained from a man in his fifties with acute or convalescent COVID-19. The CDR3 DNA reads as TGCAGTGCCCCAGTTCCCGAGCAGTTCTTC. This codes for CSAPVPEQFF.